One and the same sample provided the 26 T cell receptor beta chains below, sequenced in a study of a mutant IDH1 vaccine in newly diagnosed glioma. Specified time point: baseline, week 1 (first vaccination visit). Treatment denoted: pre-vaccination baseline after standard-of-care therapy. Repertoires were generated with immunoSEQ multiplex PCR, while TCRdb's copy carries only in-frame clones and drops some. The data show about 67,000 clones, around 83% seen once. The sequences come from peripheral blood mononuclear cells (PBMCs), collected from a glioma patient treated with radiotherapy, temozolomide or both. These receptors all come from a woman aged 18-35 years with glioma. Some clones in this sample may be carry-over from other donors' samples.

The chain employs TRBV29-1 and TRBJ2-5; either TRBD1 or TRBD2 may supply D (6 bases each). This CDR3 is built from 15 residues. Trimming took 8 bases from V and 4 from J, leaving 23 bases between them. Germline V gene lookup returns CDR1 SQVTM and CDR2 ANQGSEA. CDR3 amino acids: CSTRGWGPLGETQYF. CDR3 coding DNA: TGCAGCACCCGGGGGTGGGGGCCGTTGGGAGAGACCCAGTACTTC.

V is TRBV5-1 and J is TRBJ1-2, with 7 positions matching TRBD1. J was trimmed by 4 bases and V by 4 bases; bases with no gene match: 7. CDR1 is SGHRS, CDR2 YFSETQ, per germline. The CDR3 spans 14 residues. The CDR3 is CASSAGTAPYGYTF. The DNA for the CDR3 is TGCGCCAGCAGCGCCGGGACAGCTCCCTATGGCTACACCTTC.

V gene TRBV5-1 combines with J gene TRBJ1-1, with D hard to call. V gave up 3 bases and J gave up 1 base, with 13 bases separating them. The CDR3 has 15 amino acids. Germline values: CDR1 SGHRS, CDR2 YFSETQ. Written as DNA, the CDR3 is TGCGCCAGCAGCTCCTCAGTCTTCACGAACACTGAAGCTTTCTTT. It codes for CASSSSVFTNTEAFF.

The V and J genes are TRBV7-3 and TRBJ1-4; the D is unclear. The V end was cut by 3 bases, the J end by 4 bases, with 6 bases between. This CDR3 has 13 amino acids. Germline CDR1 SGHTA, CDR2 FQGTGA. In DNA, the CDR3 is TGTGCCAGCAGCTTGGGGAGTAATGAAAAACTGTTTTTT. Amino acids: CASSLGSNEKLFF. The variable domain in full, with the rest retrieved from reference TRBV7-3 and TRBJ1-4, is GAGVSQTPSNKVTEKGKYVELRCDPISGHTALYWYRQSLGQGPEFLIYFQGTGAADDSGLPNDRFFAVRPEGSVSTLKIQRTERGDSAVYLCASSLGSNEKLFFGSGTQLSVL.

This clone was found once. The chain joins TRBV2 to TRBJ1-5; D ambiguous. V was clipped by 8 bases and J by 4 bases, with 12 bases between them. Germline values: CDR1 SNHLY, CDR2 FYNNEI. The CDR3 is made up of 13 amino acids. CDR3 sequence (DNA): TGTGCCAGCCTGGGCCAGAGGAATCAGCCCCAGCATTTT. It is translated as CASLGQRNQPQHF.

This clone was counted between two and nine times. The CDR3 is CASSLRVAGGYTEAFF. DNA of the CDR3: TGTGCCAGCAGCTTACGTGTCGCCGGGGGGTACACTGAAGCTTTCTTT. The chain carries TRBV7-2 and TRBJ1-1; TRBD1 might be the D (5 bases). Germline V CDR1 and CDR2: SGHTA, FQGNSA. The CDR3 is made up of 16 amino acids. The V and J ends lost 2 bases and 3 bases respectively, with 16 bases between them.

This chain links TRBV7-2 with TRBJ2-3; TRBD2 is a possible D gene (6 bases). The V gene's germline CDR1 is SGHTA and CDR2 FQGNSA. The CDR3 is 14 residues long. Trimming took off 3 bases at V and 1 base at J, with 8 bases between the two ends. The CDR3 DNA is TGTGCCAGCAGCTTCGCTAGCGGCACAGATACGCAGTATTTT. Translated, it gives CASSFASGTDTQYF.

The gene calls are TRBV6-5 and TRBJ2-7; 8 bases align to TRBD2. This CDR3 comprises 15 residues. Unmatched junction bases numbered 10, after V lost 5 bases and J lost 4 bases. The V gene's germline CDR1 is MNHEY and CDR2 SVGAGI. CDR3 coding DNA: TGTGCCAGCAGTAGCGCCGGGACTAGAAGTTACGAGCAGTACTTC. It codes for CASSSAGTRSYEQYF.

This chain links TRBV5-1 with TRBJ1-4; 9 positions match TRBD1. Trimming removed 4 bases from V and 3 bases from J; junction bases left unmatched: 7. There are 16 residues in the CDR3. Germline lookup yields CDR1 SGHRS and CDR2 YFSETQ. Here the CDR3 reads CASSTGQGGSNEKLFF. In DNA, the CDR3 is TGCGCCAGCAGCACGGGACAGGGAGGATCTAATGAAAAACTGTTTTTT. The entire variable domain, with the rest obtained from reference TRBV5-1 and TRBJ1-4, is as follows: KAGVTQTPRYLIKTRGQQVTLSCSPISGHRSVSWYQQTPGQGLQFLFEYFSETQRNKGNFPGRFSGRQFSNSRSEMNVSTLELGDSALYLCASSTGQGGSNEKLFFGSGTQLSVL.

CDR3 sequence reads: CALSGMGDQPQHF. The DNA of the CDR3 is TGTGCCCTTAGTGGGATGGGGGATCAGCCCCAGCATTTT. The rearrangement links TRBV30 to TRBJ1-5; a weak D match, TRBD1 (5 bases). The CDR3 spans 13 residues. V was trimmed by 8 bases and J by 5 bases, leaving 16 bases between them. Germline CDR1 GTSNPN, CDR2 SVGIG (reference sequence).

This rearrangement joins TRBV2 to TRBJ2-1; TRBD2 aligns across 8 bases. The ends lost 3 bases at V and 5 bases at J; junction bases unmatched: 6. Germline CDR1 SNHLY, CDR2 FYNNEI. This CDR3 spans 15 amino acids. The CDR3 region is CASSDPGLVHNEQFF. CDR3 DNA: TGTGCCAGCAGTGACCCGGGACTAGTCCACAATGAGCAGTTCTTC.

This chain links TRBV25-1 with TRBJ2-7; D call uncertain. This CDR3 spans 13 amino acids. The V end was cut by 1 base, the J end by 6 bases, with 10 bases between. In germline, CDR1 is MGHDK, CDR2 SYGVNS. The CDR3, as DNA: TGTGCCAGCAGTGAATGGGGTCCCACCGAGCAGTACTTC. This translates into CASSEWGPTEQYF.

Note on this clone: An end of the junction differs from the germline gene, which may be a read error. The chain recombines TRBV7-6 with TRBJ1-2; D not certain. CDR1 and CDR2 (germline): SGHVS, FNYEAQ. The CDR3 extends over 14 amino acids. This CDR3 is CASSLAGQTEALYF. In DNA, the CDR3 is TGTGCCAGCAGCTTAGCAGGGCAGACCGAGGCTCTATACTTC.

Here the CDR3 reads CASSFLTGPEQYF. Written as DNA, the CDR3 is TGTGCCAGCAGTTTCCTGACAGGGCCCGAGCAGTACTTC. V gene TRBV6-5 combines with J gene TRBJ2-7; 7 bases are shared with TRBD1. J gave up 6 bases and V 4 bases, and 6 bases lay outside the gene matches. Germline V lookup: CDR1 MNHEY, CDR2 SVGAGI. The CDR3 loop spans 13 amino acids.

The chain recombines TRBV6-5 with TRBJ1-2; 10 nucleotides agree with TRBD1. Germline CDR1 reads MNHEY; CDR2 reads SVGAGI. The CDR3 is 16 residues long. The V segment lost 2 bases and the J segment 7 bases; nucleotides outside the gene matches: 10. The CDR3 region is CASSYRRDRGLLGYTF. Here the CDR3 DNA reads TGTGCCAGCAGTTACCGCCGGGACAGGGGATTGCTTGGCTACACCTTC.

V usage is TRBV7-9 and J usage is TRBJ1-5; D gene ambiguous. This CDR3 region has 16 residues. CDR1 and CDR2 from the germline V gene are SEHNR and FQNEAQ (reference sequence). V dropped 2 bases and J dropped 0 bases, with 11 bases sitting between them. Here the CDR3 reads CASSLSRTASNQPQHF. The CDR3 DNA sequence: TGTGCCAGCAGCTTAAGCCGGACGGCTAGCAATCAGCCCCAGCATTTT. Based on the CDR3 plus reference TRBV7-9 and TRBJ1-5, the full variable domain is DTGVSQNPRHKITKRGQNVTFRCDPISEHNRLYWYRQTLGQGPEFLTYFQNEAQLEKSRLLSDRFSAERPKGSFSTLEIQRTEQGDSAMYLCASSLSRTASNQPQHFGDGTRLSIL.

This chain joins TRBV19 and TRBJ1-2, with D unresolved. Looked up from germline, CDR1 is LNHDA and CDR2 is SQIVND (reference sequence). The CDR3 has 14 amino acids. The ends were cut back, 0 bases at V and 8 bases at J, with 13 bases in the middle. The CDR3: CASSIENSRNGYTF. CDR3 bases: TGTGCCAGTAGTATAGAGAACAGTCGCAACGGCTACACCTTC.

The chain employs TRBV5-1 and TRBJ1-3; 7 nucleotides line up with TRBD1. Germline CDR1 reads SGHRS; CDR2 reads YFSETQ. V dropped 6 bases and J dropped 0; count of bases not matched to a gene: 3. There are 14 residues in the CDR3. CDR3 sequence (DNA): TGCGCCAGCAAGGGGGCCTTCTCTGGAAACACCATATATTTT. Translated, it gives CASKGAFSGNTIYF. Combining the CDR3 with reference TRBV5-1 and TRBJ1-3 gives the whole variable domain KAGVTQTPRYLIKTRGQQVTLSCSPISGHRSVSWYQQTPGQGLQFLFEYFSETQRNKGNFPGRFSGRQFSNSRSEMNVSTLELGDSALYLCASKGAFSGNTIYFGEGSWLTVV.

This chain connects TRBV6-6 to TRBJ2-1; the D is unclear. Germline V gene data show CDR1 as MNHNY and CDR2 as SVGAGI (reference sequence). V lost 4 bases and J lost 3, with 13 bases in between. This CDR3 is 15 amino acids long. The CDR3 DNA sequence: TGTGCCAGCAGTTCTTACCTAGGTGACTACAATGAGCAGTTCTTC. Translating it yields CASSSYLGDYNEQFF.

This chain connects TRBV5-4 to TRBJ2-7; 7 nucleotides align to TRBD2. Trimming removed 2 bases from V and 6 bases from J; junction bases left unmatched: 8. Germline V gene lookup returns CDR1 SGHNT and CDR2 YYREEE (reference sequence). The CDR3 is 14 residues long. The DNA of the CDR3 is TGTGCCAGCAGCTTTAGAGGGAGGGTCGGCGAGCAGTACTTC. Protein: CASSFRGRVGEQYF. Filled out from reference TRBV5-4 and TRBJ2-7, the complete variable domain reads ETGVTQSPTHLIKTRGQQVTLRCSSQSGHNTVSWYQQALGQGPQFIFQYYREEENGRGNFPPRFSGLQFPNYSSELNVNALELDDSALYLCASSFRGRVGEQYFGPGTRLTVT.

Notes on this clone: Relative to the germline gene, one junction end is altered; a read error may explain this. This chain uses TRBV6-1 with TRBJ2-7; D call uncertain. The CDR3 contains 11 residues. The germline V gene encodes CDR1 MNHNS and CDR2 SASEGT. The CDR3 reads CASSEGQERYF. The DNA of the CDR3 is TGTGCCAGCAGTGAAGGGCAGGAGCGGTACTTC.

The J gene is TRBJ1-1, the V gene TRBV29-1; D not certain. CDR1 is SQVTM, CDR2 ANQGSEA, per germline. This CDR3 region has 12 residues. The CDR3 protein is CSAVVLNTEAFF. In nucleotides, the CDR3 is TGCAGTGCAGTGGTATTGAACACTGAAGCTTTCTTT. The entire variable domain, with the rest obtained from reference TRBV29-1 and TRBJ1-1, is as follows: SAVISQKPSRDICQRGTSLTIQCQVDSQVTMMFWYRQQPGQSLTLIATANQGSEATYESGFVIDKFPISRPNLTFSTLTVSNMSPEDSSIYLCSAVVLNTEAFFGQGTRLTVV.

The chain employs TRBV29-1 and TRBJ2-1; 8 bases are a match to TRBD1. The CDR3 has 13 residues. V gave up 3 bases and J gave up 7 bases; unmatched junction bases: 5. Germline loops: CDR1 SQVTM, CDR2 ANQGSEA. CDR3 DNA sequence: TGCAGCGTTGATGCGGACAGGGTGAATGAGCAGTTCTTC. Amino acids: CSVDADRVNEQFF.

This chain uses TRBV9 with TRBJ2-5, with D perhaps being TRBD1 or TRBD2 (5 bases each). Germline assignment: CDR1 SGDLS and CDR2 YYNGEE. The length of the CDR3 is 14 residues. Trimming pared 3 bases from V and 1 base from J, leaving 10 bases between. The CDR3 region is CASSGRDAQETQYF. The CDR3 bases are TGTGCCAGCAGCGGCCGGGACGCCCAAGAGACCCAGTACTTC.

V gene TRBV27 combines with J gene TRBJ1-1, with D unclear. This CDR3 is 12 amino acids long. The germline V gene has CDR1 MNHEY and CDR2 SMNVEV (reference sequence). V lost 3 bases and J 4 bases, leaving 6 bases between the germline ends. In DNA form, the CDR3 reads TGTGCCAGCAGTTTTCGGGGCACTGAAGCTTTCTTT. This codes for CASSFRGTEAFF.

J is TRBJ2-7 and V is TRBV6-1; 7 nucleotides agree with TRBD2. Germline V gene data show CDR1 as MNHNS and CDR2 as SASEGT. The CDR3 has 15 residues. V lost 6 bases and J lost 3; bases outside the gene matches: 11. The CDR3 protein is CASSGYLAENYEQYF. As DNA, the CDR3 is TGTGCCAGCAGCGGTTACCTAGCGGAAAACTACGAGCAGTACTTC.